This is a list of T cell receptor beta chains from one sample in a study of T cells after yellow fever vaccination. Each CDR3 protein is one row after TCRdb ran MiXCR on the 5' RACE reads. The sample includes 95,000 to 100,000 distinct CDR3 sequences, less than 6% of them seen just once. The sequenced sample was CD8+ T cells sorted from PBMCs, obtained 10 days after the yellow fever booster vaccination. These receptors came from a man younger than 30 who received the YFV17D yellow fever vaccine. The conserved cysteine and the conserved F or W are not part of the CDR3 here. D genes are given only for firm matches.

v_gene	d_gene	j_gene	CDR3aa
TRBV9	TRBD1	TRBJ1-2	ASSADRGGNYGYT
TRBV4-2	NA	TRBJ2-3	ASSQEGYGTDTQY
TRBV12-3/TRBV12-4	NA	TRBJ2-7	ASSSDSYEQY
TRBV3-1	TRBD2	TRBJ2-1	ASSHRRQGGASGYNEQF
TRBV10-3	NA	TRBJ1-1	AISPGERHEAF
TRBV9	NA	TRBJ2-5	ASSGYGTGGETQY
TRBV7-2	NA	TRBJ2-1	ASSLGFGLDEQF
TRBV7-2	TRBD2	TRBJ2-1	ASSLLTSGRYNEQF
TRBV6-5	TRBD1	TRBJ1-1	ASSLGQGDKNTEAF
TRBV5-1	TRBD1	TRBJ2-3	ASSLGQGGEDTQY
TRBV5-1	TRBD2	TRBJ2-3	ASMPRGGRTDTQY
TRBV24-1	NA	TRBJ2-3	ATSDLSGNTQY
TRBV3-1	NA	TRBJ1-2	ASSQEGLSVWYGYT
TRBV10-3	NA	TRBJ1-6	AISAMGRDPNSPLH
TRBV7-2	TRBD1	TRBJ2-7	ASSWQGDPYEQY
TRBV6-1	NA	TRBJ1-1	ASSDRALTEAF
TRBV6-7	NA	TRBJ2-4	ASSYVGIQY
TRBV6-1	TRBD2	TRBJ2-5	ASSELAGVQETQY
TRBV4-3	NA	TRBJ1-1	ASSQWGEGTEAF
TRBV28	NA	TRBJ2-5	ASRWTAGQETQY
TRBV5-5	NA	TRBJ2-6	ASRQVMVSGANVLT
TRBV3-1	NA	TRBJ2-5	ASSPRSRARVETQY
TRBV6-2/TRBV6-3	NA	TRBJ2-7	ASSYIGRGEQY
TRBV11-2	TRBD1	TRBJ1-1	ASTGGAGSYTEAF
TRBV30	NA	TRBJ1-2	AWRKDSYGYT
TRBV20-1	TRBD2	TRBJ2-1	SAREAGGPLWDEQF
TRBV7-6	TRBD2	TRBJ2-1	ASSLTSGGSHEQF
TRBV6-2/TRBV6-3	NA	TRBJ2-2	ASSYGRPGLNTGELF
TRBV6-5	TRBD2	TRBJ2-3	ASSYLGLAGGTGTQY
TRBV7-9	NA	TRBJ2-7	ASSFTGEGYEQY
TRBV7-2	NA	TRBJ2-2	ASSPTGGQKLGTGELF
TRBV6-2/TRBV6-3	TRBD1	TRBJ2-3	ASSYAGTGVTDTQY
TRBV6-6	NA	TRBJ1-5	ASSYLNQPQH
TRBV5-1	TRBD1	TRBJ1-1	ASSQTGGVEAF
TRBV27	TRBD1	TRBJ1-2	ASSPRQGPVYGYT
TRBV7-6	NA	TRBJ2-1	ASSFGGGLSSYNEQF
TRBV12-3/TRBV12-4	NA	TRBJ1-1	ASTLREENTEAF
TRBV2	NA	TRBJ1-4	ASSPSVNTNEKLF
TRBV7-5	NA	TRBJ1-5	ISVPEACVRGGQPQH
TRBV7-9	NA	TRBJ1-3	ASSLAPSSGNTIY
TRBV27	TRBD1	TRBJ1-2	ASTLSGQGAFGYT
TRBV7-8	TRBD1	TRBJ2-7	ASSSGTGLYEQY
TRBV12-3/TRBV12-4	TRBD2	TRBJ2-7	ASSLTSGAEEQY
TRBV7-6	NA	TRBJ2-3	ASSSTGTSTDTQY
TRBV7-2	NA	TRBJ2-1	ASSRWAGSSPYNEQF
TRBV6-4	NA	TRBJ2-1	ASSDSGASGDEQF
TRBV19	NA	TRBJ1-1	ASSITGRNTEAF
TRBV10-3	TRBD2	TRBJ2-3	AISSSSGGMADTQY
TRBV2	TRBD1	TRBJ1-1	ASSDRTGLNTEAF
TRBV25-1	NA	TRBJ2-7	ASSDGGPPTYEQY
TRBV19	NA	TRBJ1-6	ASNTGFDYNSPLH
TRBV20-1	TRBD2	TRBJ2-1	SARVRGGASYNEQF
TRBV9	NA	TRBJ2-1	ASSPGGEEYNEQF